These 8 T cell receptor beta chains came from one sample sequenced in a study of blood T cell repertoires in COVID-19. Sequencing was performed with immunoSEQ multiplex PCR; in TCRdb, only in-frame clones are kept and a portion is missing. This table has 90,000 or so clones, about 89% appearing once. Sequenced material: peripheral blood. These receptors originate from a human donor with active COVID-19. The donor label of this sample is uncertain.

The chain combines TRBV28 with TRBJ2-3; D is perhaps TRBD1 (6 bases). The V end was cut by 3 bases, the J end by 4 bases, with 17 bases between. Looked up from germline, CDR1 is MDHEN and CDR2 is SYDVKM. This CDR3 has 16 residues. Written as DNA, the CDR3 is TGTGCCAGCAGTTTGGACAGACCCGGGTGGGCAGATACGCAGTATTTT. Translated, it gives CASSLDRPGWADTQYF.

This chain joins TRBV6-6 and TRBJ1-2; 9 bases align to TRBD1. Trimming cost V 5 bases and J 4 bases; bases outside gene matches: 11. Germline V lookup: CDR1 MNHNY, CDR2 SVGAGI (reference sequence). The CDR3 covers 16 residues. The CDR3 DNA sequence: TGTGCCAGCAGTCTAACTGACAGGGGGATTGCCTATGGCTACACCTTC. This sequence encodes CASSLTDRGIAYGYTF.

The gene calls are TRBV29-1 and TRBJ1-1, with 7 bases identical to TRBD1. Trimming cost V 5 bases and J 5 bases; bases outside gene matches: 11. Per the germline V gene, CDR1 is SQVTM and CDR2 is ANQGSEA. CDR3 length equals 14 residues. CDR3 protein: CSVTPGQTGTEAFF. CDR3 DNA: TGCAGCGTTACTCCGGGACAGACGGGGACTGAAGCTTTCTTT.

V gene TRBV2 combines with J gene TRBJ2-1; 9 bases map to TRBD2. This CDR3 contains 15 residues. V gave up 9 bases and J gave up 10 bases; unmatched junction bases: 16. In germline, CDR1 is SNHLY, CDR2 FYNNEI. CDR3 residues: CARSKSAGGLAEQFF. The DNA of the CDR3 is TGTGCCAGGTCTAAGAGCGCGGGGGGGTTAGCAGAGCAGTTCTTC.

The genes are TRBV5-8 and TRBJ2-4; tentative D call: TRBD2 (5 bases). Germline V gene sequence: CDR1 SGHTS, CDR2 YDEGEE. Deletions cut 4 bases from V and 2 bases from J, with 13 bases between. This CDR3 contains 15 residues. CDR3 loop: CASSRRREPKNIQYF. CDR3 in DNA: TGTGCCAGCAGCCGACGTCGGGAACCCAAAAACATTCAGTACTTC.

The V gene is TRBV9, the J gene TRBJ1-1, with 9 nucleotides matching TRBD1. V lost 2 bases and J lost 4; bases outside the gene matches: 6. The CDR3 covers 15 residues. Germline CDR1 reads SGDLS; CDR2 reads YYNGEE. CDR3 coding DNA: TGTGCCAGCAGCGTCACCGGGACAGGGATCACTGAAGCTTTCTTT. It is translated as CASSVTGTGITEAFF. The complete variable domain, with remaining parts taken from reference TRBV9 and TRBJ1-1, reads DSGVTQTPKHLITATGQRVTLRCSPRSGDLSVYWYQQSLDQGLQFLIQYYNGEERAKGNILERFSAQQFPDLHSELNLSSLELGDSALYFCASSVTGTGITEAFFGQGTRLTVV.

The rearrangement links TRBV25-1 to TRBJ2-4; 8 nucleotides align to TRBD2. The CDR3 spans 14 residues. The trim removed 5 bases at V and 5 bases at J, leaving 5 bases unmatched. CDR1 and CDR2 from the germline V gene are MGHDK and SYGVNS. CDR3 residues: CASSTWTSQNIQYF. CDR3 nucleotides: TGTGCCAGCAGTACCTGGACTAGCCAAAACATTCAGTACTTC. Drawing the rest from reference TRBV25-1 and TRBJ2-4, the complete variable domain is EADIYQTPRYLVIGTGKKITLECSQTMGHDKMYWYQQDPGMELHLIHYSYGVNSTEKGDLSSESTVSRIRTEHFPLTLESARPSHTSQYLCASSTWTSQNIQYFGAGTRLSVL.

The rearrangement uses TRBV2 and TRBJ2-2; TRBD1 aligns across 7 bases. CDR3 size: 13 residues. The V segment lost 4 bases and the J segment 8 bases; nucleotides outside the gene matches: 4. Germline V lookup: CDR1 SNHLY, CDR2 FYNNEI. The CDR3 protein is CASSVGTVGELFF. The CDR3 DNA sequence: TGTGCCAGCAGTGTAGGGACAGTTGGGGAGCTGTTTTTT.